This passage covers 13 T cell receptor beta chains from one sample sequenced in a study of blood T cell repertoires in COVID-19. Assay: immunoSEQ multiplex PCR; the TCRdb copy retains only in-frame clones and omits some. The profile covers over 20,000 clones, with roughly 80% appearing a single time and 6.7% taken by the ten largest. Sample: peripheral blood. All receptors come from a human donor in a cohort sampled during active COVID-19.

CDR3 region: CASSGTGDTQYF. In nucleotides, the CDR3 is TGTGCCAGCAGCGGGACTGGGGATACGCAGTATTTT. This chain connects TRBV9 to TRBJ2-3; D possibly corresponds to TRBD2 (5 bases). This CDR3 region has 12 residues. V was pared by 3 bases and J by 6 bases, with 8 bases between. CDR1 is SGDLS and CDR2 is YYNGEE in the germline V gene.

This rearrangement joins TRBV5-4 to TRBJ2-7; 7 nucleotides match TRBD1. The J segment lost 4 bases and the V segment lost 4 bases, leaving 8 bases of the junction unmatched. This CDR3 comprises 14 residues. Germline V gene data show CDR1 as SGHNT and CDR2 as YYREEE (reference sequence). CDR3 nucleotide sequence: TGTGCCAGCAGCCCCCGGACAGGAAAATACGAGCAGTACTTC. This codes for CASSPRTGKYEQYF.

The CDR3 coding sequence is TGTGCCTTGGGACAGGGGCCGTCAACCGCTGAAGCTTTCTTT. Its protein product is CALGQGPSTAEAFF. This chain uses TRBV30 with TRBJ1-1, with 10 positions matching TRBD1. Germline V gene sequence: CDR1 GTSNPN, CDR2 SVGIG (reference sequence). This CDR3 has 14 residues. J gave up 6 bases and V 7 bases, and 11 bases lay outside the gene matches.

This rearrangement joins TRBV5-4 to TRBJ2-1; D may be TRBD1 (6 bases). V was shortened by 5 bases and J by 5 bases, with 14 bases between the two germline ends. Germline CDR1 SGHNT, CDR2 YYREEE (reference sequence). The CDR3 has 14 amino acids. In DNA form, the CDR3 reads TGTGCCAGCAGTGGGAACAGGGCCAACAATGAGCAGTTCTTC. Protein: CASSGNRANNEQFF.

This chain uses TRBV10-3 with TRBJ1-1; TRBD1 might be the D (5 bases). The V end lost 9 bases, the J end lost 4 bases, and 18 bases lay between the germline ends. The CDR3 runs to 14 residues. Germline lookup yields CDR1 ENHRY and CDR2 SYGVKD. CDR3 sequence: CAIHPRGDLTEAFF. The CDR3 nucleotides are TGTGCCATTCACCCACGGGGGGACCTCACTGAAGCTTTCTTT.

The chain is built from TRBV6-5 and TRBJ1-1; D gene uncertain. The V gene's germline CDR1 is MNHEY and CDR2 SVGAGI. The length of the CDR3 is 15 residues. Trimming removed 0 bases at V and 4 bases at J, with 12 bases between. In DNA form, the CDR3 reads TGTGCCAGCAGTTACTCGAGTCTGGGAGGCACTGAAGCTTTCTTT. It translates to CASSYSSLGGTEAFF.

The gene calls are TRBV9 and TRBJ1-3, with 11 bases that match TRBD1. J was trimmed by 6 bases and V by 4 bases; bases with no gene match: 9. Germline V gene sequence: CDR1 SGDLS, CDR2 YYNGEE. The CDR3 runs to 16 residues. The CDR3 reads CASSSRTGGAENTIYF. The CDR3 region has the DNA TGTGCCAGCAGCTCGCGGACAGGGGGCGCGGAAAACACCATATATTTT.

The rearrangement links TRBV2 to TRBJ2-3; possible D gene TRBD2, 6 bases. There are 18 residues in the CDR3. From germline, CDR1 is SNHLY and CDR2 FYNNEI. V was clipped by 9 bases and J by 1 base, with 26 bases between them. CDR3 residues: CARKAAGKGGIGTDTQYF. In DNA, the CDR3 is TGTGCCAGAAAAGCGGCAGGAAAGGGAGGAATTGGCACAGATACGCAGTATTTT.

The V and J genes are TRBV28 and TRBJ2-7, with 10 bases fitting TRBD1. Germline CDR1 MDHEN, CDR2 SYDVKM. With V trimmed by 6 bases and J by 3 bases, 5 bases remained unmatched. CDR3 length: 14 residues. The CDR3 sequence: CASSPRDRGYEQYF. The CDR3 DNA sequence: TGTGCCAGCAGCCCTAGGGACAGGGGCTACGAGCAGTACTTC.

The chain has TRBV3-1 (or the pseudogene TRBV3-2) and TRBJ1-2, with TRBD1 matching over 8 bases. The CDR3 extends over 14 amino acids. V trimming: 4 bases; J trimming: 4 bases; junction bases outside the gene matches: 5. The germline V gene encodes CDR1 LGHDT and CDR2 YNNKEL (reference sequence). The CDR3 coding sequence is TGTGCCAGCAGCCGAGACAGGGGTTTCTATGGCTACACCTTC. Encoded protein: CASSRDRGFYGYTF.

V and J are TRBV29-1 and TRBJ1-1; 8 bases agree with TRBD1. The V gene end was trimmed by 4 bases and the J gene end by 1 base; junction bases not matched to a gene: 5. The CDR3 has 14 amino acids. Looked up from germline, CDR1 is SQVTM and CDR2 is ANQGSEA. This CDR3 reads CSVGTGSGNTEAFF. CDR3 nucleotide sequence: TGCAGCGTTGGGACAGGGTCGGGGAACACTGAAGCTTTCTTT.

The chain carries TRBV2 and TRBJ2-5, with no clear D. V was pared by 4 bases and J by 1 base, with 7 bases between. Germline assignment: CDR1 SNHLY and CDR2 FYNNEI. This CDR3 is 13 amino acids long. Written as DNA, the CDR3 is TGTGCCAGCAGTGGACTGATCCAAGAGACCCAGTACTTC. This gives the protein CASSGLIQETQYF.

The rearrangement joins TRBV7-9 to TRBJ2-1, with D perhaps TRBD1 (5 bases). Deletions cut 1 base from V and 14 bases from J, with 12 bases between. CDR3 length: 12 amino acids. Germline V CDR1 and CDR2: SEHNR, FQNEAQ (reference sequence). CDR3 DNA sequence: TGTGCCAGCAGCTTAGAGGCCAGGGCCGAGTTCTTC. Its translation is CASSLEARAEFF.